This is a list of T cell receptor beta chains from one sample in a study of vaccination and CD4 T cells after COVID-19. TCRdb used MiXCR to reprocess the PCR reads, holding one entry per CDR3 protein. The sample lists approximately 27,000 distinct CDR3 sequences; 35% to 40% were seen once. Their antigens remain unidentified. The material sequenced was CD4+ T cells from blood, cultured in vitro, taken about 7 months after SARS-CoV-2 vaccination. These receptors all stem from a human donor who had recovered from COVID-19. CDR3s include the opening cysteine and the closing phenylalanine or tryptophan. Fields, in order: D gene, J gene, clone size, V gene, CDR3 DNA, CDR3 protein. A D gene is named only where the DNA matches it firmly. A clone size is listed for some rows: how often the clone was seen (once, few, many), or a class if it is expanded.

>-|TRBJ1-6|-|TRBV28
TGTGCCAGCAGTTTTTTGCGGAATTCACCCCTCCACTTT
CASSFLRNSPLHF
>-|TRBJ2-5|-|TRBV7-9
TGTGCCAGCAGCTTACCCCTCGACGCGGGGCCCCAAGAGACCCAGTACTTC
CASSLPLDAGPQETQYF
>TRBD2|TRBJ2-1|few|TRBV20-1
TGCAGTGCGATTATAGCGGGAGAGGGGTACAATGAGCAGTTCTTC
CSAIIAGEGYNEQFF
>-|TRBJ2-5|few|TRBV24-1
TGTGCCACCAGTGATCCCACGCTGGCTACCCAAGAGACCCAGTACTTC
CATSDPTLATQETQYF
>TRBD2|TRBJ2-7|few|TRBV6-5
TGTGCCAGCAGTTACAGTCTAGCGGGAGAAAGGAGCGAGCAGTACTTC
CASSYSLAGERSEQYF
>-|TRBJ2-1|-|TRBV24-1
TGTGCCACCAGTGATCACGGGGGTAGCTCCTACAATGAGCAGTTCTTC
CATSDHGGSSYNEQFF
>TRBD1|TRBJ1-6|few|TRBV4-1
TGCGCCAGCAGCCAAACAATAGGGGGCTGGGGTTCACCCCTCCACTTT
CASSQTIGGWGSPLHF
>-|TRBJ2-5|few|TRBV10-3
TGTGCCATCAGTGAGTCGACTCCCAGCGGAGAAGAGACCCAGTACTTC
CAISESTPSGEETQYF
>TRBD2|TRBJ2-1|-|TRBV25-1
TGTGCCAGCAGTGAGGCGGGAGGGGGTTCCTACAATGAGCAGTTCTTC
CASSEAGGGSYNEQFF
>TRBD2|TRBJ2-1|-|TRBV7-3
TGTGCCAGCAGCTCCCTTGGACTAGCGGGAGCTAATGAGCAGTTCTTC
CASSSLGLAGANEQFF
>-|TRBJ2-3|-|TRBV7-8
TGTGCCAGCAGCTTCCCAGCCCTTTCGGATACGCAGTATTTT
CASSFPALSDTQYF
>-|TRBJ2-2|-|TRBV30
TGTGCCTCCCTCACGAGGTCCACCGGGGAGCTGTTTTTT
CASLTRSTGELFF
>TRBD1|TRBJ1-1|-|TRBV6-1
TGTGCCAGCGCCGGGACAGGTTCTAGGGGCGCTGAAGCTTTCTTT
CASAGTGSRGAEAFF
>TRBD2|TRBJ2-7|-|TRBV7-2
TGTGCCAGCAGCCGAGGGACTACCTACGAGCAGTACTTC
CASSRGTTYEQYF
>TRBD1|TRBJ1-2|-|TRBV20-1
TGCAGTGCTAGAGTAAGGGACAGGGGGTATGGCTACACCTTC
CSARVRDRGYGYTF
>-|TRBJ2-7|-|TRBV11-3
TGTGCCAGCAGCTTAACGGGGCAAGGCGAGCAGTACTTC
CASSLTGQGEQYF
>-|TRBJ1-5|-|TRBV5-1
TGCGCCAGCATCGGATTTAGCAATCAGCCCCAGCATTTT
CASIGFSNQPQHF
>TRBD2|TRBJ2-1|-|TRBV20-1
TGCAGTGCTAGTACAGTGGGAGGGCATTACAATGAGCAGTTCTTC
CSASTVGGHYNEQFF
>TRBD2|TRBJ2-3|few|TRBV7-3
TGTGCCAGCAGCTTAGGCGGGAGAAATGGAGATACGCAGTATTTT
CASSLGGRNGDTQYF
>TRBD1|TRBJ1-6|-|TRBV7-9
TGTGCCAGCAGCCCAGTCGAGGGGGCCTCCTCCTATAATTCACCCCTCCACTTT
CASSPVEGASSYNSPLHF
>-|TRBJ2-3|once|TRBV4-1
TGCGCCAGCAGCCAAGGCGTCTTCAACAGGGCGGAGACAGATACGCAGTATTTT
CASSQGVFNRAETDTQYF
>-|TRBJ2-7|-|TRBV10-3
TGTGCCATCAGTGAGGGCCAGACCTACGAGCAGTACTTC
CAISEGQTYEQYF
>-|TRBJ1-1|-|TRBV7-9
TGTGCCAGCAGCTTGACCGGGACTATAACTGAAGCTTTCTTT
CASSLTGTITEAFF
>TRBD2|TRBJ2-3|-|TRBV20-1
TGCAGTGCTGGACCCTGGACTAGCGGGGGGATCACAGATACGCAGTATTTT
CSAGPWTSGGITDTQYF
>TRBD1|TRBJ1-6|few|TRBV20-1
TGCAGTGCTAGAAAGACAGGGGGTAATTCACCCCTCCACTTT
CSARKTGGNSPLHF
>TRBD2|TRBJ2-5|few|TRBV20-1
TGCAGTGCTCAACCGGGACTAGCGGGAGAGGGAACCCAAGAGACCCAGTACTTC
CSAQPGLAGEGTQETQYF
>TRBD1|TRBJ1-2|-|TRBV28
TGTGCCAGCAGGATAGGGACAGGGAATACTGGCTACACCTTC
CASRIGTGNTGYTF
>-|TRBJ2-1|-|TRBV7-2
TGTGCCAGCAGCTTAGTCAACAGTTACAATGAGCAGTTCTTC
CASSLVNSYNEQFF
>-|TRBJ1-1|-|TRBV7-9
TGTGCCAGCAGACTGGGAGGGGGGCTGGGCACTGAAGCTTTCTTT
CASRLGGGLGTEAFF
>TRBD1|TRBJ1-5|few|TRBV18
TGTGCCAGCTCACCTGCCGGGACAGCTAATAATCAGCCCCAGCATTTT
CASSPAGTANNQPQHF
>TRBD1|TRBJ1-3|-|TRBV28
TGTGCCAGCAAGCCGGGACAGGGGGCGAGCACCATATATTTT
CASKPGQGASTIYF
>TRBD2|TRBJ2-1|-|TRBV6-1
TGTGCCAGCACCCCCGGGGGGGACAATGAGCAGTTCTTC
CASTPGGDNEQFF
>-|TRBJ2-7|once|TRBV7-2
TGTGCCAGCAGCTCATCTCGGACATCCGAGCAGTACTTC
CASSSSRTSEQYF
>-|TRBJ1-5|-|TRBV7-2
TGTGCCAGCAGCTTAGGGTTAGGGCGAAATAGCAATCAGCCCCAGCATTTT
CASSLGLGRNSNQPQHF
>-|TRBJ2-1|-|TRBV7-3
TGTGCCAGCAGCTTAAGTCTGCACAATGAGCAGTTCTTC
CASSLSLHNEQFF
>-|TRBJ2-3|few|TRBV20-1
TGCAGTGCCACATGGAGCGGGTCAGATACGCAGTATTTT
CSATWSGSDTQYF
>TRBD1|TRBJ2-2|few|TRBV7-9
TGTGCCAGCAGCCGAAGGACAGGGATAATGGGCGGGGAGCTGTTTTTT
CASSRRTGIMGGELFF
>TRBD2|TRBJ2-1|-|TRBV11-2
TGTGCCAGCACCTTGAAGGAAGCGGGAGTAAGAAATGAGCAGTTCTTC
CASTLKEAGVRNEQFF
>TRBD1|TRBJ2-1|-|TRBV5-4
TGTGCCAGCAGCCATATTTCAGGGGGATCCTACAATGAGCAGTTCTTC
CASSHISGGSYNEQFF
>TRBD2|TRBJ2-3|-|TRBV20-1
TGCAGTGCTCCAATCCCGGGACTAGCCTATTCTTTGGCTGCTACGCAGTATTTT
CSAPIPGLAYSLAATQYF
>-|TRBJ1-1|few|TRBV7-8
TGTGCCAGCAGCCCAAGGCTAGCCAGGGGCACCGGTAGGGACACTGAAGCTTTCTTT
CASSPRLARGTGRDTEAFF